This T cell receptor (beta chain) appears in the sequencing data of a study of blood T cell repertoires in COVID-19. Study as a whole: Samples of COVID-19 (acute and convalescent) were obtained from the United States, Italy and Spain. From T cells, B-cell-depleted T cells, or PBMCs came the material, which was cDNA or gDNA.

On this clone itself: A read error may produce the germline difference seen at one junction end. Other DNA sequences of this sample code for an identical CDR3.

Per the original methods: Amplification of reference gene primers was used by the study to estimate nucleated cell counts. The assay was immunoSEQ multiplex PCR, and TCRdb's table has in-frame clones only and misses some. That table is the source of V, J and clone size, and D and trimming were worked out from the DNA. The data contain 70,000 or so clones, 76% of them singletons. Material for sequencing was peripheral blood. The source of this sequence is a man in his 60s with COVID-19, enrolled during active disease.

The chain's CDR3 is CASSHPQRTNTGELFF. The DNA for the CDR3 is TGTGCCAGCAGCCACCCCCAGCGAACGAACACCGGGGAGCTATTTTTT. The V call is TRBV4-2, the J call TRBJ2-2; D is perhaps TRBD2 (5 bases). Germline V gives CDR1 LGHNA, CDR2 YNFKEQ. The CDR3 has 16 amino acids.